This T cell receptor beta chain comes out of a study of blood T cell repertoires in COVID-19. Assay used: immunoSEQ multiplex PCR; TCRdb lists only in-frame clones, some missing. The repertoire consists of about 74,000 clones, with approximately 84% occurring once and the leading ten covering 36%. The ends lost 6 bases at V and 2 bases at J; junction bases unmatched: 7. CDR3 length equals 15 residues. The germline V gene has CDR1 KGHSH and CDR2 LQKENI. The receptor comes from a man between 65 and 80 years old with acute or convalescent COVID-19. The V and J genes are TRBV18 and TRBJ1-2; 9 positions agree with TRBD1. The sample consisted of peripheral blood. The CDR3 nucleotides read TGTGCCAGCTCTGCGGAGGACAGGGGAAACTATGGCTACACCTTC. Encoded protein: CASSAEDRGNYGYTF.